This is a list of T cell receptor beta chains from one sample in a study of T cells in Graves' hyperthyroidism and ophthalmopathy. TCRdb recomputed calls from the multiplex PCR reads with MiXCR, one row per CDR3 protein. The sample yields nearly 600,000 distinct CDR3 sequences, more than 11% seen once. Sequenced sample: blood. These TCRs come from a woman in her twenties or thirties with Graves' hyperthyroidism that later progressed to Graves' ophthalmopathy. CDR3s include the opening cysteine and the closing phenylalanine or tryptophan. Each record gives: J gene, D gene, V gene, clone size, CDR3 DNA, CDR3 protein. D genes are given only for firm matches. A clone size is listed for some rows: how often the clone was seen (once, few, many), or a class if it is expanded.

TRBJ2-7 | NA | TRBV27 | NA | TGTGCCAGCAGTTTGTTACCCGCACCGAGCTCCTACGAGCAGTACTTC | CASSLLPAPSSYEQYF
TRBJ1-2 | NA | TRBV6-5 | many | TGTGCCAGCAGTTACGACCGGTGGGGTGGCTACACCTTC | CASSYDRWGGYTF
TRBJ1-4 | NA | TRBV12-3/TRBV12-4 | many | TGTGCCAGCAGTTTATACCAGGGTCGAGAAAAACTGTTTTTT | CASSLYQGREKLFF
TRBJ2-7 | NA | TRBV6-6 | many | TGTGCCAGCAGTTACCGAGGGGACTACGAGCAGTACTTC | CASSYRGDYEQYF
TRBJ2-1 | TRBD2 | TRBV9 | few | TGTGCCAGCAGCTTCCAAGGACTAGCGGGCAATGAGCAGTTCTTC | CASSFQGLAGNEQFF
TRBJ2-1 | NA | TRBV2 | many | TGTGCCAGCAGCTATGAGGGTGAGCAGTTCTTC | CASSYEGEQFF
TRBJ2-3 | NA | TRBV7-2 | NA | TGTGCCAGCAGCTTAGGGGCGGGCAAACAAGATACGCAGTATTTT | CASSLGAGKQDTQYF
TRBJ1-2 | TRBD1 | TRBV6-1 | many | TGTGCCAGCGGAGGGACAGGAGTTCTTTCTGGCTACACCTTC | CASGGTGVLSGYTF
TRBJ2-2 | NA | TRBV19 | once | TGTGCCAGTAGGACGGGACCCTCGAACACCGGGGAGCTGTTTTTT | CASRTGPSNTGELFF
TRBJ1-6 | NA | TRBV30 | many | TGTGCCTCTCCCGGGACGGTTTTCCCCCTCCACTTT | CASPGTVFPLHF
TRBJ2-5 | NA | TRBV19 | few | TGTGCCAGTAGTATGAGGGACTACCAAGAGACCCAGTACTTC | CASSMRDYQETQYF
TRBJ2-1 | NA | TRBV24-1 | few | TGTGCCACCAGTGTCGGGACTCCCGCCCTCTACAATGAGCAGTTCTTC | CATSVGTPALYNEQFF
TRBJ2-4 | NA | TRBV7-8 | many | TGTGCCAGCAGCCCTAGTGGGGCGTGGGACATTCAGTACTTC | CASSPSGAWDIQYF
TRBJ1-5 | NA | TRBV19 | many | TGTGCCAGTGCTGGGGGAGGCGGTCAGCCCCAGCATTTT | CASAGGGGQPQHF
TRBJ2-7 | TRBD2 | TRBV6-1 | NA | TGTGCCAGCACCCTTAAGACTAGCGCGTACGAGCAGTACTTC | CASTLKTSAYEQYF
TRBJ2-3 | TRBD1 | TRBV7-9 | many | TGTGCCAGCAGCCCTAAGCTTGACAGGGGGTACCCAGATACGCAGTATTTT | CASSPKLDRGYPDTQYF
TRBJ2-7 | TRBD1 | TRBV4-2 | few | TGTGCCAGCAGCCAAGATCCAGGGGGAATAATCTCCTACGAGCAGTACTTC | CASSQDPGGIISYEQYF
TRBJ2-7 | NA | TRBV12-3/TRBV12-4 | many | TGTGCCAGCAGTTTTGAGGAGGGGTTCTACGAGCAGTACTTC | CASSFEEGFYEQYF
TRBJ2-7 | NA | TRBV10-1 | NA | TGCGCCACCCCGGCAGGGAACCCCTACGAGCAGTACTTC | CATPAGNPYEQYF
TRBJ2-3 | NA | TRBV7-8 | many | TGTGCCAGCAGCTTAGCTGGAGGGAGAAGAAATACGCAGTATTTT | CASSLAGGRRNTQYF
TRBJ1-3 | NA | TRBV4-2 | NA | TGTGCCAGCAGCCAAGCTGCGGCGGTCTCTGGAAACACCATATATTTT | CASSQAAAVSGNTIYF
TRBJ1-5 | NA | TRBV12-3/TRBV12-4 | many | TGTGCCAGCAGTTCCCGACGGAGCAATCAGCCCCAGCATTTT | CASSSRRSNQPQHF
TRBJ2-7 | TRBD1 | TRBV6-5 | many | TGTGCCAGCAGTTACCGGGACAGGCCCTACGAGCAGTACTTC | CASSYRDRPYEQYF
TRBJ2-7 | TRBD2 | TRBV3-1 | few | TGTGCCAGCAGCGGCCACGGGGGGTTCTGGCCTACCTACGAGCAGTACTTC | CASSGHGGFWPTYEQYF
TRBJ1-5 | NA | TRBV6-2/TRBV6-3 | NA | TGTGCCAGCAGCTTGAGGATTTCGTATCAGCCCCAGCATTTT | CASSLRISYQPQHF
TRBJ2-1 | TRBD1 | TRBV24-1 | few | TGTGCCACCAGTCCCTCCGGGACAGGGAGTTACAATGAGCAGTTCTTC | CATSPSGTGSYNEQFF
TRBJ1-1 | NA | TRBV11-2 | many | TGTGCCAGCAGCCGCGGACGGATCGGGAGAGACACTGAAGCTTTCTTT | CASSRGRIGRDTEAFF
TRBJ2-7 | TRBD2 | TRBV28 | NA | TGTGCCAGCAGTAACCACCGGGGACTAGCGGGTCGCTCCTACGAGCAGTACTTC | CASSNHRGLAGRSYEQYF
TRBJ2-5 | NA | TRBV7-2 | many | TGTGCCAGCAGACTGACGGTCTACCAAGAGACCCAGTACTTC | CASRLTVYQETQYF
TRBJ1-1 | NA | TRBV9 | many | TGTGCCAGCAGCCCAAGTATCCCACCGAACACTGAAGCTTTCTTT | CASSPSIPPNTEAFF
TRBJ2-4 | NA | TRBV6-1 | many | TGTGCCAGCAGTGAATCGGGGACCCTCATAGCCAAAAACATTCAGTACTTC | CASSESGTLIAKNIQYF
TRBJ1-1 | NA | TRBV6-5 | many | TGTGCCAGCAGTTACGTTGGGGAGGGCACTGAAGCTTTCTTT | CASSYVGEGTEAFF
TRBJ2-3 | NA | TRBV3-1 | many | TGTGCCAGCACCCTGGGAGCCTCCACAGATACGCAGTATTTT | CASTLGASTDTQYF
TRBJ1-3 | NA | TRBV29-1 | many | TGCAGCGTTGCGGGGGGACTTGGAAACACCATATATTTT | CSVAGGLGNTIYF
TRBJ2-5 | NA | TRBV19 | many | TGTGCCACAACACAGGGCGGGTCAGAGACCCAGTACTTC | CATTQGGSETQYF
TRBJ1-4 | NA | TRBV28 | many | TGTGCCAGCAGCTCCCCACACAACGGGGATGAAAAACTGTTTTTT | CASSSPHNGDEKLFF
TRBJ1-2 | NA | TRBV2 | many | TGTGCCAGCAGCCGGGACGGGGAAACCTATGGCTACACCTTC | CASSRDGETYGYTF
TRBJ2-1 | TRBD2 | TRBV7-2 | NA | TGTGCCAGCAGCTTCCTAGCGGGAGGTCGCAATGAGCAGTTCTTC | CASSFLAGGRNEQFF
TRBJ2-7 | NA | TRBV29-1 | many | TGCAGCATACAGGGTTACTCCTACGAGCAGTACTTC | CSIQGYSYEQYF
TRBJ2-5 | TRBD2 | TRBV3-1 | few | TGTGCCAGCAGCCAAGATATAGCGGGATGGGAGACCCAGTACTTC | CASSQDIAGWETQYF
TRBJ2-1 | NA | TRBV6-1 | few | TGTGCCAGCAGTGAAGCGACCAGGGTCTTGGGTTACAATGAGCAGTTCTTC | CASSEATRVLGYNEQFF
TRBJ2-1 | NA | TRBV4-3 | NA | TGCGCCAGCAGCCCTATTTTTGGGGGAGAGAACGGCAATGAGCAGTTCTTC | CASSPIFGGENGNEQFF
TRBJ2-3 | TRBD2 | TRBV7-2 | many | TGTGCCAGCAGCTCCGGGACTAGCGGGAGATCAGATACGCAGTATTTT | CASSSGTSGRSDTQYF
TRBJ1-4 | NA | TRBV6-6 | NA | TGTGCCAGCAGTTACTCGACGATCGGTTGGGAAAAACTGTTTTTT | CASSYSTIGWEKLFF
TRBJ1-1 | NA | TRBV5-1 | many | TGCGCCAGCAGGGACTCCCGCGGGGAAGCTTTCTTT | CASRDSRGEAFF
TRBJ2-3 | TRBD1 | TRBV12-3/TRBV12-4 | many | TGTGCCGGCGGACAGGGGGCTGTAGATACGCAGTATTTT | CAGGQGAVDTQYF
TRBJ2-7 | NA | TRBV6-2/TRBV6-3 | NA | TGTGCCAGCAGTGACCCGGGGCGGTCGAGCTCCTACGAGCAGTACTTC | CASSDPGRSSSYEQYF
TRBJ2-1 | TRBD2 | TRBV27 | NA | TGTGCCAGCAAACTAGCGGGGAACTACAATGAGCAGTTCTTC | CASKLAGNYNEQFF
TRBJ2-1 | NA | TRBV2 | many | TGTGCCATCTACAACGGGGCAGGGACCTACAATGAGCAGTTCTTC | CAIYNGAGTYNEQFF
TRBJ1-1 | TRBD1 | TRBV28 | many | TGTGCCAGCAGTCCCCCGGACAGGGCGAACACTGAAGCTTTCTTT | CASSPPDRANTEAFF